This TCR beta chain appears in the sequencing data of a study of cytomegalovirus exposure and HLA in healthy donors. Germline assignment: CDR1 SGHRS and CDR2 YFSETQ. V was clipped by 4 bases and J by 8 bases; unmatched bases: 8. The length of the CDR3 is 14 residues. Here immunoSEQ multiplex PCR was the method, and the copy in TCRdb shows in-frame clones only, minus some. The sample holds 150,000 or so clones, approximately 86% seen once. This sequence originates from a man between 18 and 29 years old in good health and CMV-seropositive. The V and J genes are TRBV5-1 and TRBJ1-4; 7 nucleotides match TRBD1. The sequencing sample was made of PBMCs. The CDR3 DNA sequence: TGCGCCAGCAGCGGAACAGGGGACTGGGAAAAACTGTTTTTT. It yields the protein CASSGTGDWEKLFF.